This TCR beta chain stems from a study of immune heterogeneity within non-small cell lung tumors. About the study: Classification of the tumors gave several squamous cell carcinomas, around nine non-squamous carcinomas and 1 not otherwise specified.

Whole-study results and caveats: Between individual patients, the high-frequency T-cell receptor beta clonotypes largely differed. Tumor sites within a patient were found to share identical dominant CDR3 beta clonotypes, and site-unique high-frequency clones were also present.

Bulk tumor genomic DNA was the template, and each sample received approximately 0.65 ug. Collection of several biopsies per primary tumor, spaced far apart, took place during surgery. These patients got curative surgery after being newly diagnosed with untreated non-small cell lung cancer. There were 15 or so donors in total. They were all newly diagnosed non-small cell lung cancer patients undergoing surgery with curative intent. With 6 bases removed from V and 2 bases from J, the gap between germline ends came to 11 bases. Germline CDR1 and CDR2: MDHEN and SYDVKM. CDR3 length: 14 amino acids. This clonotype was counted at least ten times. What it binds is unknown. In a multiplex PCR, 32 V and 13 J primers amplified TCR beta CDR3. TCRdb passed the multiplex PCR reads through MiXCR, listing each CDR3 protein once. The profile shows about 9,700 distinct CDR3 sequences, around 17% of them singletons.

The clonotype was recovered from a middle-aged man with non-small cell lung cancer. The sequencing input was lung tumor tissue. The chain links TRBV28 to TRBJ2-1; D ambiguous. The CDR3 protein is CASSPPRTYNEQFF. CDR3 sequence (DNA): TGTGCCAGCAGCCCCCCCCGGACCTACAATGAGCAGTTCTTC. Supplemented by reference TRBV28 and TRBJ2-1, the full variable domain reads DVKVTQSSRYLVKRTGEKVFLECVQDMDHENMFWYRQDPGLGLRLIYFSYDVKMKEKGDIPEGYSVSREKKERFSLILESASTNQTSMYLCASSPPRTYNEQFFGPGTRLTVL.